This T cell receptor (beta chain) originates from a study of vaccination and CD4 T cells after COVID-19 (dated by TCRdb to between 2022 and 2023). Context from the whole study: Every convalescent patient had a positive nasal swab PCR test for SARS-CoV-2, with mild disease in nine patients and severe disease in one. The convalescent cohort included six males and four females, with two Hispanic individuals, seven Caucasians, two Asians and one multiracial person. Each participant got two doses of either the Pfizer-BioNTech BNT162b2 vaccine (n=8) or the Moderna mRNA-1273 vaccine (n=2). Post-COVID blood samples were collected from convalescent patients a median of roughly 100 days after diagnosis, with a range of about 30 to 161 days. Post-vaccine blood samples were taken a median of approximately 76 days after the second vaccine dose, with a range of 14 to 241 days. For a few convalescent patients, samples were collected at an early post-vaccination timepoint (day 14) as well as at a late post-vaccination timepoint (days 161 to 241). For stimulating the cultures, overlapping spike peptide pools were used, derived from SARS-CoV-2 as well as from the common cold coronaviruses HCoV-NL63, HCoV-OC43 and HCoV-229E. In control cultures, a CEFX viral epitope pool was used as positive control, an HIV-1 Nef peptide pool was used as negative control, or no peptide was added. In some eleven COVID-19 convalescent patients and a handful of infection-naive healthy vaccine recipients, researchers compared the spike-specific CD4+ TCR repertoire from before mRNA vaccination with the repertoire from after.

Preparation of the library involved PCR. At the Johns Hopkins FTIC core, DNA from the cultured CD4+ T cells underwent TCR sequencing with the Oncomine TCR Beta short-read assay. The QIAamp micro DNA kit was used to extract genomic DNA from the cultured CD4+ T cells. Oncomine TCR Beta libraries made from cultured CD4+ T cells were pooled using unique dual indexes and sequenced on an Illumina iSeq 100. The original methods were these. Non-productive sequences were filtered out, and CDR3s that did not start with C, did not end with F or W, or were shorter than 7 amino acids were discarded. The MANAFEST web application was used to identify antigen-specific clonotypes by comparing peptide-stimulated wells against reference wells and other culture wells. For a clone to be called positive, the clone needed an FDR below 0.05, an odds ratio above 5, and a productive frequency above 0.1% in at least two of three replicate wells. A clonotype counted as cross-reactive if it showed significant expansion both in the SARS-CoV-2 spike wells and in at least one common cold coronavirus spike condition. Similarity between CDR3 sequences was evaluated in R version 3.6.1 using Levenshtein distances (stringdist) and unrooted phylogenetic trees (ape). The public reads were reprocessed in TCRdb via fastp at Q25 and MiXCR, keeping in-frame beta chains. When rows share a CDR3 protein, they turn into one entry using the most common DNA and genes. These V and J calls rely on TCRdb rather than the paper's analysis. The sample table lists fewer than 25,000 distinct CDR3 sequences, 30% to 40% of them with a count of one. Roughly 27% of the sample is taken by the ten largest.

The time point label on this specimen signifies: late sampling 161 to 241 days after vaccination in a few convalescent patients. The treatment or condition tag for this specimen amounts to: approximately 11-day PBMC culture with coronavirus spike peptide pools or control peptides (ViraFEST assay). The study used the ViraFEST assay, which expanded antigen-specific T cells with peptide pools and then identified expanded clonotypes by TCR sequencing. The positive SARS-CoV-2 PCR tests of the convalescent patients were dated from March to December 2020, before the Alpha, Beta and Delta variants emerged in the United States. More than 1.5 million PBMCs per well were cultured in IMDM with 5% human AB serum and 8 to 10 IU/ml IL-2, plus 10 ug/ml peptide pools. Half of the culture medium was replaced with fresh IL-2-containing medium on days 3 and 7. CD4+ T cells were isolated after around 11 days of culture through negative selection using the EasySep CD4+ T cell isolation kit. Ficoll-Paque Plus gradient centrifugation was used to isolate PBMCs from whole blood, and the isolated PBMCs were then either used fresh or cryopreserved at -140C. Culture conditions were generally each tested in triplicate wells.

General findings and caveats noted by the study authors: Among convalescent patients, a median about 86% of the SARS-CoV-2-reactive clones seen after vaccination appeared only after vaccination, which suggests priming specific to the vaccine. In convalescent patients, nearly all vaccine-specific clones (304 of 307) were found to be mono-reactive for SARS-CoV-2 spike rather than cross-reactive with common cold coronaviruses. The median count of SARS-CoV-2-reactive clonotypes went up from 21 after infection to a few dozen after vaccination, although the change was not significant. Only a relatively small number of convalescent patients were included in the study, and early timepoints following natural infection were not analyzed.

V and J are truncated by 7 bases and 2 bases respectively, leaving an intervening sequence of 15 bases. The germline V gene (reference sequence) yields DFQATT for CDR1 and SNEGSKA for CDR2. CDR3 length: 14 amino acids, cysteine to phenylalanine. Kept here is only the CDR3 DNA, which spans 42 bases and is read in frame from base 1. A few counts support this clonotype. There is no known antigen for this receptor. No qualities accompany the bases; no much larger clone lies one base away. This clonotype originated in a human donor who had recovered from COVID-19. This material consisted of CD4+ T cells from blood, cultured in vitro, taken about 7 months after SARS-CoV-2 vaccination. This chain joins TRBV20-1 to TRBJ1-5; TRBD1 might be the D gene, on 5 matching bases. Here the CDR3 is given as CSVTGVARNQPQHF. The DNA sequence is TGCAGTGTTACAGGCGTCGCTCGCAATCAGCCCCAGCATTTT.